In its sample, the clone carrying this TCR beta chain was seen a few times. Its target is unknown. This sample was taken from a study of early T cells in non-severe SARS-CoV-2 infection. The overall study: Chains stayed unpaired after sequencing of bulk RNA from unsorted whole blood.

Findings and caveats of the study: Matching with VDJdb favored anti-spike CD8 responses (missing private and CD4 specificities).

Individual cDNA molecules received unique molecular identifiers. Via MiXCR, TCRdb re-called the 5' RACE reads, giving one row per CDR3 protein. The table has tens of thousands of distinct CDR3 sequences, around 15% seen once. Germline CDR1 and CDR2: SGHRS and YFSETQ. The CDR3 covers 13 residues. Trimming took off 0 bases at V and 4 bases at J, with 6 bases between the two ends. The sample was whole blood, taken at baseline. This chain uses TRBV5-1 with TRBJ2-3; no definite D call. The receptor was isolated from an adult who was a healthcare worker with PCR-confirmed SARS-CoV-2 infection or an uninfected control (not recorded which). The CDR3 spells CASSLEVADTQYF. CDR3 bases: TGCGCCAGCAGCTTGGAGGTTGCAGATACGCAGTATTTT.